A selection of T cell receptor beta chains follows, all from one sample in a study of T cells in localized non-small cell lung cancer. The repertoire was sequenced with immunoSEQ multiplex PCR; TCRdb's copy has only in-frame clones and lacks some. The sample gives 4,000 to 4,500 clones, around two fifths of which show up once; 5.5% to 6% is in the top ten. This material consisted of lung tumor tissue, taken before any cancer treatment. Receptors were obtained from a woman aged 35-75 years with stage I lung adenocarcinoma. CDR3s include the opening cysteine and the closing phenylalanine or tryptophan. The D gene is left open where the match is weak. Rows may omit the clone size; those that give it use once, few, many or a size class.

j_call | d_call | clone_size | v_call | cdr3_aa | cdr3_nt
TRBJ2-7 | TRBD2 | few | TRBV6-8 | CASRRLAGNYEQYF | TGTGCCAGCAGGAGACTAGCGGGAAACTACGAGCAGTACTTC
TRBJ2-3 | TRBD2 | medium-sized | TRBV11-3 | CASSSYTAGVTQYF | TGTGCCAGCAGCTCCTATACGGCGGGAGTTACGCAGTATTTT
TRBJ2-7 | - | few | TRBV9 | CASLLRDISYEQYF | TGTGCCAGCCTGCTCCGGGACATATCCTACGAGCAGTACTTC
TRBJ2-7 | TRBD1 | - | TRBV9 | CASSVGDRKYEQYF | TGTGCCAGCAGCGTAGGGGACAGAAAATACGAGCAGTACTTC
TRBJ2-6 | - | few | TRBV9 | CASTPSQTAFYSGANVLTF | TGTGCCAGCACCCCTTCGCAGACTGCCTTTTACTCTGGGGCCAACGTCCTGACTTTC
TRBJ2-7 | TRBD2 | few | TRBV15 | CATSRGTGGQNEQYF | TGTGCCACCAGCAGAGGGACGGGAGGGCAGAACGAGCAGTACTTC
TRBJ2-2 | - | - | TRBV18 | CASSQGSPSATTGELFF | TGTGCCAGCTCCCAGGGTTCCCCTAGCGCTACCACCGGGGAGCTGTTTTTT
TRBJ2-1 | - | - | TRBV11-3 | CASSLNRGGTYNEQFF | TGTGCCAGCAGCTTGAACAGGGGCGGGACCTATAATGAGCAGTTCTTC
TRBJ2-2 | TRBD2 | - | TRBV19 | CASSILPGRVGELFF | TGTGCCAGTAGTATCCTTCCTGGGAGGGTCGGGGAGCTGTTTTTT
TRBJ2-3 | - | - | TRBV6-8 | CASRWTLESDTQYF | TGTGCCAGCAGATGGACCTTGGAATCAGATACGCAGTATTTT
TRBJ1-1 | - | few | TRBV11-3 | CASSSQRTANTEAFF | TGTGCCAGCAGTTCGCAACGGACAGCTAACACTGAAGCTTTCTTT
TRBJ1-1 | - | - | TRBV11-3 | CASSLHSGGDTEAFF | TGTGCCAGCAGCCTCCACTCGGGAGGGGACACTGAAGCTTTCTTT
TRBJ1-2 | - | - | TRBV28 | CASRRSSHYGYTF | TGTGCCAGCAGGCGTAGCAGTCACTATGGCTACACCTTC
TRBJ1-1 | - | - | TRBV28 | CASSQPLGRAAAFF | TGTGCCAGCAGTCAACCCCTAGGGCGGGCGGCAGCTTTCTTT
TRBJ2-7 | - | - | TRBV30 | CAWGGGKKPPHEQYF | TGTGCCTGGGGAGGGGGAAAAAAACCACCTCACGAGCAGTACTTC
TRBJ1-4 | - | few | TRBV18 | CASSPSGQPNEKLFF | TGTGCCAGCTCACCTTCCGGACAGCCGAATGAAAAACTGTTTTTT
TRBJ2-1 | - | - | TRBV6-8 | CASSSGERPEQFF | TGTGCCAGCAGTTCAGGGGAGCGGCCTGAGCAGTTCTTC
TRBJ1-1 | - | - | TRBV10-2 | CASSVPGALNTEAFF | TGCGCCAGCAGTGTTCCTGGAGCTTTGAACACTGAAGCTTTCTTT
TRBJ2-1 | TRBD2 | - | TRBV19 | CASSFPSGSINEQFF | TGTGCCAGTAGTTTTCCTAGCGGGAGCATCAATGAGCAGTTCTTC
TRBJ2-7 | TRBD1 | medium-sized | TRBV4-1 | CASGPGQGAGNEQYF | TGCGCCAGCGGACCGGGACAGGGGGCAGGAAACGAGCAGTACTTC
TRBJ2-2 | - | few | TRBV6-8 | CASSYLLRGEVWPLNTGELFF | TGTGCCAGCAGTTACCTCCTGAGGGGGGAGGTCTGGCCACTGAACACCGGGGAGCTGTTTTTT
TRBJ1-5 | - | - | TRBV18 | CASSPRSNSNQPQHF | TGTGCCAGCTCACCACGGAGTAATAGCAATCAGCCCCAGCATTTT
TRBJ2-2 | - | - | TRBV18 | CASSPLNTGELFF | TGTGCCAGCTCACCATTGAACACCGGGGAGCTGTTTTTT
TRBJ2-3 | TRBD2 | - | TRBV19 | CASSQSGLAGGPADTQYF | TGTGCCAGTAGTCAAAGCGGACTAGCGGGAGGACCAGCAGATACGCAGTATTTT
TRBJ2-5 | - | medium-sized | TRBV11-3 | CASSLTLAGQETQYF | TGTGCCAGCAGCTTGACCCTCGCGGGGCAGGAGACCCAGTACTTC
TRBJ1-5 | TRBD1 | - | TRBV12-5 | CASADRGDQPQHF | TGTGCTAGTGCCGACAGGGGTGATCAGCCCCAGCATTTT
TRBJ2-7 | - | few | TRBV1 | CASSQGWGTGGIYEQYF | TGCGCCAGCAGCCAAGGATGGGGGACAGGGGGGATCTACGAGCAGTACTTC
TRBJ2-1 | TRBD2 | few | TRBV28 | CASSLPRVAGSYNEQFF | TGTGCCAGCAGTTTACCCAGGGTAGCGGGCTCCTACAATGAGCAGTTCTTC
TRBJ1-2 | - | - | TRBV28 | CASSLPGLINYGYTF | TGTGCCAGCAGTCTCCCGGGACTCATTAACTATGGCTACACCTTC
TRBJ2-7 | TRBD2 | - | TRBV30 | CAWGRKGLAGGKQYF | TGTGCCTGGGGTAGAAAGGGACTAGCGGGAGGAAAGCAGTACTTC
TRBJ2-5 | TRBD1 | - | TRBV15 | CATSRGPGGAGTQYF | TGTGCCACCAGCAGAGGGCCAGGGGGCGCAGGGACCCAGTACTTC
TRBJ2-7 | TRBD1 | - | TRBV28 | CASSFSDRGEQYF | TGTGCCAGCAGTTTCTCGGACAGGGGCGAGCAGTACTTC
TRBJ2-2 | - | few | TRBV6-8 | CASSYSRQDNGELFF | TGTGCCAGCAGTTACTCGAGGCAGGACAATGGGGAGCTGTTTTTT
TRBJ2-7 | TRBD1 | few | TRBV12-5 | CASKGQASYEQYF | TGTGCCAGCAAGGGACAGGCGTCCTACGAGCAGTACTTC
TRBJ1-1 | - | - | TRBV11-3 | CASSFAAGMNTEAFF | TGTGCCAGCAGCTTCGCTGCAGGGATGAACACTGAAGCTTTCTTT
TRBJ2-7 | - | few | TRBV25-1 | CARSREGVLREQYF | TGTGCCAGGAGTAGGGAGGGGGTGTTGCGCGAGCAGTACTTC
TRBJ2-2 | TRBD1 | - | TRBV29-1 | CSVMGQINSGELFF | TGCAGCGTGATGGGACAGATCAACTCCGGGGAGCTGTTTTTT
TRBJ2-1 | - | few | TRBV7-5 | CASSPSGRINEQFF | TGTGCCAGCAGCCCTAGCGGGAGGATCAATGAGCAGTTCTTC
TRBJ2-5 | TRBD2 | - | TRBV30 | CAWMGTRPSTQYF | TGTGCCTGGATGGGGACTAGACCTTCGACCCAGTACTTC
TRBJ2-7 | - | many | TRBV11-3 | CASSLYSAGSVQYF | TGTGCCAGCAGCTTGTATAGCGCAGGGTCGGTGCAGTACTTC
TRBJ2-7 | - | - | TRBV28 | CASSVVGLYEQYF | TGTGCCAGCTCAGTGGTAGGGCTCTACGAGCAGTACTTC
TRBJ2-5 | - | few | TRBV11-3 | CASSSPWTGLRETQYF | TGTGCCAGCAGCTCCCCCTGGACGGGACTGCGGGAGACCCAGTACTTC